This T cell receptor beta chain was obtained from a study of monozygotic twins with inflammatory bowel disease. Germline V gene sequence: CDR1 DFQATT, CDR2 SNEGSKA (reference sequence). The CDR3 contains 13 residues. The study's findings and limits: Immunosuppressive treatments were not uniform, and this may have added variability to patient repertoires. The data did not back a single strong IBD-associated clonotype or signal. With inverse Simpson as the measure, TCRbeta diversity was lower in IBD patients than in healthy co-twins. Clonotype overlap with others was lower in IBD patients than in healthy twins, a difference that was greatest with disease activity.

For each CDR3 protein, TCRdb gives one entry from its re-call of the 5' RACE reads, without DNA. The specimen's table records 95,000 to 110,000 distinct CDR3 sequences. With respect to this clonotype: Antigen: not known.

Sequences were obtained from blood. The V gene is TRBV20-1, the J gene TRBJ2-1; no DNA is available, so the TRBD1 call from TCRdb remains unchecked. The source is a human donor with ulcerative colitis or Crohn's disease, or a healthy co-twin of an affected twin (not recorded which). CDR3 loop: CSARDQGHNEQFF.